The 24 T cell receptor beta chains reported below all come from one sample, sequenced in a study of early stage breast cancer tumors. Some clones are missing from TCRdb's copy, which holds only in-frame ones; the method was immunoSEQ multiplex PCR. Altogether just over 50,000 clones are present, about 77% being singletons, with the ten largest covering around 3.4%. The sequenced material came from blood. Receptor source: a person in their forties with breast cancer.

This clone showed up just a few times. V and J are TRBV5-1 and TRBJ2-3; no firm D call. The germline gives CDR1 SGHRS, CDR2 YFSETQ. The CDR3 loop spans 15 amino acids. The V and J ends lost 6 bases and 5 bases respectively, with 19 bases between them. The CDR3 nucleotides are TGCGCCAGCACCCCCTCCAACCTCCCAGGAGATACGCAGTATTTT. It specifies CASTPSNLPGDTQYF.

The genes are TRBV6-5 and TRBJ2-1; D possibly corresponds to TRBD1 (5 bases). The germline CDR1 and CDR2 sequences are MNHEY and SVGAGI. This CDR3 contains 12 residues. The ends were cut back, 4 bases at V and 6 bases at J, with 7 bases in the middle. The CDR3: CASSFQGNEQFF. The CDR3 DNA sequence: TGTGCCAGCAGTTTTCAGGGCAATGAGCAGTTCTTC.

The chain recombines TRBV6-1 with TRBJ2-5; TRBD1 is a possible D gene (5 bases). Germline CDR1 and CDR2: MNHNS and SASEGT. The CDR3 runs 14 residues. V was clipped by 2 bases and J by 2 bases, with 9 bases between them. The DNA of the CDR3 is TGTGCCAGCAGTGAAACGGCAGGGCAAGAGACCCAGTACTTC. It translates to CASSETAGQETQYF.

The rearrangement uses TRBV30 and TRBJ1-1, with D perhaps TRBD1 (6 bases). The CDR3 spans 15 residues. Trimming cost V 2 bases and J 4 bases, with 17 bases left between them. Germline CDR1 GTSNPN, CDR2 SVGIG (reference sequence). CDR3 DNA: TGTGCCTGGAGTCCGCCAAGGGGGGCCGGCACTGAAGCTTTCTTT. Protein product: CAWSPPRGAGTEAFF.

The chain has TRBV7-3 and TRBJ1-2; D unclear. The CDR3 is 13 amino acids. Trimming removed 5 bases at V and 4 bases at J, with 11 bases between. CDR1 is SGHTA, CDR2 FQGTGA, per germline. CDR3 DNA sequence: TGTGCCAGCAGCCCCGGACTGGGCTATGGCTACACCTTC. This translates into CASSPGLGYGYTF.

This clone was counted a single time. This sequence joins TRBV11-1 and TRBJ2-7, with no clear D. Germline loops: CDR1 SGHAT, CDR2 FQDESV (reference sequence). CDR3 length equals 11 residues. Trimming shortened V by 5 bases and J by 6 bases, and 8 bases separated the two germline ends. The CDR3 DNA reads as TGTGCCAGCAGCAAGACGAGCGAGCAGTACTTC. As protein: CASSKTSEQYF.

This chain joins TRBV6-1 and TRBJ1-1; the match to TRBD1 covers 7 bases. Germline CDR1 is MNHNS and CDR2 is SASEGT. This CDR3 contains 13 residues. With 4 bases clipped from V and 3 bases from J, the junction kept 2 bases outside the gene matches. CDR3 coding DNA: TGTGCCAGCAGTGGACAGGGCCACACTGAAGCTTTCTTT. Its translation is CASSGQGHTEAFF.

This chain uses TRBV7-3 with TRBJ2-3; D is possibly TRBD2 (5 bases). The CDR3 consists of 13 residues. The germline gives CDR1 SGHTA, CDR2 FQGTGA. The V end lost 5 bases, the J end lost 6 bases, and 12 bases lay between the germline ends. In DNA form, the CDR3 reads TGTGCCAGCAGCCCCGGGCCGGGGGATACGCAGTATTTT. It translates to CASSPGPGDTQYF.

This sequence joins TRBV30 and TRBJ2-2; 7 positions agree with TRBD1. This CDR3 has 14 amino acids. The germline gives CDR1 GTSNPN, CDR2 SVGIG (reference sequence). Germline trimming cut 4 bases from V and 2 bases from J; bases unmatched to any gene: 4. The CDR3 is CAWTRQGNTGELFF. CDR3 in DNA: TGTGCCTGGACCCGACAGGGAAACACCGGGGAGCTGTTTTTT. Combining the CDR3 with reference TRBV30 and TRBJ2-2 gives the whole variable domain SQTIHQWPATLVQPVGSPLSLECTVEGTSNPNLYWYRQAAGRGLQLLFYSVGIGQISSEVPQNLSASRPQDRQFILSSKKLLLSDSGFYLCAWTRQGNTGELFFGEGSRLTVL.

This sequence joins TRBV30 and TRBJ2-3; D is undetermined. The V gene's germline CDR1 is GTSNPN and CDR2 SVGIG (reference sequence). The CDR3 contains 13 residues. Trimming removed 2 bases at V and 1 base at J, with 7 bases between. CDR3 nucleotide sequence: TGTGCCTGGAGTTTCGGCGGCACAGATACGCAGTATTTT. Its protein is CAWSFGGTDTQYF. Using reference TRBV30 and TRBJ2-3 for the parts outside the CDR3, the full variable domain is SQTIHQWPATLVQPVGSPLSLECTVEGTSNPNLYWYRQAAGRGLQLLFYSVGIGQISSEVPQNLSASRPQDRQFILSSKKLLLSDSGFYLCAWSFGGTDTQYFGPGTRLTVL.

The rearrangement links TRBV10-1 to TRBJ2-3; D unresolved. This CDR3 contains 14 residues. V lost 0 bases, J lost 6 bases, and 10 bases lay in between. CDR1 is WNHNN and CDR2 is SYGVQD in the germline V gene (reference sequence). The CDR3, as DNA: TGCGCCAGCAGTGAGTCGACCGGTTTGGATACGCAGTATTTT. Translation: CASSESTGLDTQYF.

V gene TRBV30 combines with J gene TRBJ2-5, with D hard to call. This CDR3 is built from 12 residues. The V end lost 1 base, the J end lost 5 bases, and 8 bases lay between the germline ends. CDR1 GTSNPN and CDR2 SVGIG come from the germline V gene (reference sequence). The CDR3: CAWSGSGETQYF. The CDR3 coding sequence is TGTGCCTGGAGTGGGTCCGGGGAGACCCAGTACTTC.

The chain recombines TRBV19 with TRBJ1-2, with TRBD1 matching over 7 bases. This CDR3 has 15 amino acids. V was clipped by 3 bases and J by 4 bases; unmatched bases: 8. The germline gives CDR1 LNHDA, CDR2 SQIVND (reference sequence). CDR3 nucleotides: TGTGCCAGTAGTATGGTAGGGACAGCCCTCTATGGCTACACCTTC. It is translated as CASSMVGTALYGYTF. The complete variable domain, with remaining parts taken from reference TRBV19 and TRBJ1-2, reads DGGITQSPKYLFRKEGQNVTLSCEQNLNHDAMYWYRQDPGQGLRLIYYSQIVNDFQKGDIAEGYSVSREKKESFPLTVTSAQKNPTAFYLCASSMVGTALYGYTFGSGTRLTVV.

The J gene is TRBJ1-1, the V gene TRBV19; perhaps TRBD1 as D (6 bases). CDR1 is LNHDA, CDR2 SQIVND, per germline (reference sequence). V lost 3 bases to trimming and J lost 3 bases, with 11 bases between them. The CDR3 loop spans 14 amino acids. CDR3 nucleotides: TGTGCCAGTAGTATTGGGGGCCCGGACACTGAAGCTTTCTTT. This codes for CASSIGGPDTEAFF.

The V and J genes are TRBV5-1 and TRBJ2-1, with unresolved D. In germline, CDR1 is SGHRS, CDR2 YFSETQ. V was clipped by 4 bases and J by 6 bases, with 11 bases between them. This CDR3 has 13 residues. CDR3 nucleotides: TGCGCCAGCAGCGGTCAACCGAGCAATGAGCAGTTCTTC. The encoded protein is CASSGQPSNEQFF.

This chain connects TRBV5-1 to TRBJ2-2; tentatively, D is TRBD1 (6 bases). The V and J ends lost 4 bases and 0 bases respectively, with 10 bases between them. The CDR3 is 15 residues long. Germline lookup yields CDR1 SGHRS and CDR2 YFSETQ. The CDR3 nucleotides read TGCGCCAGCAGCCGAGCAGGGGCGAACACCGGGGAGCTGTTTTTT. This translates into CASSRAGANTGELFF.

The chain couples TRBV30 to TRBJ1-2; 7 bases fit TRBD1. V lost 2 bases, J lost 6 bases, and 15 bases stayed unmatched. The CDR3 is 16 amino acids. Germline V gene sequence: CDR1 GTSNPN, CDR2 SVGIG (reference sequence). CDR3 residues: CAWSTPEGASFNGYTF. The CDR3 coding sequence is TGTGCCTGGAGTACCCCCGAGGGGGCGTCTTTCAATGGCTACACCTTC.

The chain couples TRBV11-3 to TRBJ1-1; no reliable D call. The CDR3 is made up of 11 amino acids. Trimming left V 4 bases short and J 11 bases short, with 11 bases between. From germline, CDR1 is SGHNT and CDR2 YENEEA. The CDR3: CASSYGEVAFF. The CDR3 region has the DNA TGTGCCAGCAGCTATGGTGAGGTCGCTTTCTTT.

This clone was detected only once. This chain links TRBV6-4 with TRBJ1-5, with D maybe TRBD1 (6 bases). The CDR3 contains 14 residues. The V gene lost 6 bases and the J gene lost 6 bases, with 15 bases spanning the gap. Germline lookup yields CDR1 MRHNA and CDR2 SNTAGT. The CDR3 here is CASSPEGVGQPQHF. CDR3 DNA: TGTGCCAGCAGCCCCGAGGGGGTTGGTCAGCCCCAGCATTTT.

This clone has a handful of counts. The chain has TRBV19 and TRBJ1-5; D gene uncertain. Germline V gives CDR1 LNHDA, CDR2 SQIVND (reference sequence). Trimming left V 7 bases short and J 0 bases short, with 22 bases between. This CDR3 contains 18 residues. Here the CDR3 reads CASTATGSQVYSNQPQHF. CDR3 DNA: TGTGCCAGTACGGCGACGGGCTCACAAGTTTATAGCAATCAGCCCCAGCATTTT. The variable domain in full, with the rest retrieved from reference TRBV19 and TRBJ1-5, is DGGITQSPKYLFRKEGQNVTLSCEQNLNHDAMYWYRQDPGQGLRLIYYSQIVNDFQKGDIAEGYSVSREKKESFPLTVTSAQKNPTAFYLCASTATGSQVYSNQPQHFGDGTRLSIL.

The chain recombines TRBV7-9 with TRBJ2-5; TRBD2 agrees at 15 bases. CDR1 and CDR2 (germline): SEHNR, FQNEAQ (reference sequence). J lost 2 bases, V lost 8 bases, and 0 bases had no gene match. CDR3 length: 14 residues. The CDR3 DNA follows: TGTGCCAGCGGACTAGCGGGAGGGCAAGAGACCCAGTACTTC. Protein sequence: CASGLAGGQETQYF.

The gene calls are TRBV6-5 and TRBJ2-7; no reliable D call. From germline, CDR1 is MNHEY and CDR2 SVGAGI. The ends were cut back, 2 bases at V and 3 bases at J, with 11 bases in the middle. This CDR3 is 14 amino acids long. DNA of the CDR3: TGTGCCAGCAGTTACGCTCGGTCTCACTACGAGCAGTACTTC. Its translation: CASSYARSHYEQYF.

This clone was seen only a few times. The CDR3 spells CASSFGAKNIQYF. In DNA, the CDR3 is TGTGCCAGCAGTTTCGGAGCCAAAAACATTCAGTACTTC. The rearrangement uses TRBV7-6 and TRBJ2-4, with D unresolved. Trimming pared 6 bases from V and 0 bases from J, leaving 6 bases between. In germline, CDR1 is SGHVS, CDR2 FNYEAQ. This CDR3 has 13 amino acids.

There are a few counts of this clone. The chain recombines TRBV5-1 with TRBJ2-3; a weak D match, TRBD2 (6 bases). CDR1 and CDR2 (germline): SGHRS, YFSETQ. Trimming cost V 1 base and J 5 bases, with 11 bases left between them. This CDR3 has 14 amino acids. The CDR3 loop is CASSLTSFKDTQYF. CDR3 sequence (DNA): TGCGCCAGCAGCTTGACTAGCTTTAAAGATACGCAGTATTTT. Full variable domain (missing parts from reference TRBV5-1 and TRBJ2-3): KAGVTQTPRYLIKTRGQQVTLSCSPISGHRSVSWYQQTPGQGLQFLFEYFSETQRNKGNFPGRFSGRQFSNSRSEMNVSTLELGDSALYLCASSLTSFKDTQYFGPGTRLTVL.